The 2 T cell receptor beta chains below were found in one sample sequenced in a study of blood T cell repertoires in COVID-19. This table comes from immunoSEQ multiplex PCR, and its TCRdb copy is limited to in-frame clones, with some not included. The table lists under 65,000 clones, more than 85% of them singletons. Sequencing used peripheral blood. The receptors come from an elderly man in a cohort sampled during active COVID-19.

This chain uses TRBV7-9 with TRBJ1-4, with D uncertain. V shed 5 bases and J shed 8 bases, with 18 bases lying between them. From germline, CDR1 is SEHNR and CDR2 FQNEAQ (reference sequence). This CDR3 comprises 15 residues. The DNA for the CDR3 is TGTGCCAGCAGCCTCGAGGACGTCGCGGGCGAAAAACTGTTTTTT. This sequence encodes CASSLEDVAGEKLFF.

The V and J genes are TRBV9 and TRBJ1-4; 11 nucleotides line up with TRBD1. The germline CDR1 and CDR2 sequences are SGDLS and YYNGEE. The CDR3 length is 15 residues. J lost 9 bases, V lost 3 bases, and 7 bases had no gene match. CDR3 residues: CASSEGQGVGKKLFF. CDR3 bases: TGTGCCAGCAGCGAGGGACAGGGGGTAGGTAAAAAACTGTTTTTT.